This paragraph reports one T cell receptor beta chain. The protocol was immunoSEQ multiplex PCR, while the TCRdb copy is restricted to in-frame clones and leaves out a portion. The sample contains approximately 77,000 clones, roughly 94% of which appear only once. These data belong to a study of technical replicates of blood from several donors. Sequencing used T cells isolated from PBMCs. The clonotype originates from a human donor in good health.

The CDR3 spells CASSVDSRYEQYF. The CDR3 DNA reads as TGTGCCAGCAGCGTAGACAGCCGCTACGAGCAGTACTTC. The V and J genes are TRBV9 and TRBJ2-7; D remains ambiguous. CDR1 SGDLS and CDR2 YYNGEE come from the germline V gene. The CDR3 contains 13 residues. Trimming removed 0 bases from V and 3 bases from J, with 7 bases in between.